This TCR beta chain stems from a study of CD8+ T cells in alopecia areata. As for the study in general: Tofacitinib administration to treated patients was oral, at 5 to 10 mg twice daily.

cDNA serving as the sequencing template came from extracted, reverse transcribed RNA. TCRdb's copy holds only in-frame clones and misses some; the assay was immunoSEQ multiplex PCR. The table has 150,000 or so clones, approximately 52% seen once. Trimming stripped 7 bases from V and 4 bases from J, with 11 bases between. Germline CDR1 is DFQATT and CDR2 is SNEGSKA (reference sequence). The CDR3 extends over 11 amino acids. This clone was detected a few times. Treatment denoted: oral pan-JAK inhibitor, 5-10 mg twice daily. The rearrangement joins TRBV20-1 to TRBJ2-7; D might be TRBD2 (5 bases). This receptor was obtained from a human donor with alopecia areata. Sequenced material: CD4+ T cells sorted from blood, taken at roughly week 58, from a patient treated with tofacitinib. DNA of the CDR3: TGCAGTGGGCTAGCAGGATACGAGCAGTACTTC. Translating it yields CSGLAGYEQYF.